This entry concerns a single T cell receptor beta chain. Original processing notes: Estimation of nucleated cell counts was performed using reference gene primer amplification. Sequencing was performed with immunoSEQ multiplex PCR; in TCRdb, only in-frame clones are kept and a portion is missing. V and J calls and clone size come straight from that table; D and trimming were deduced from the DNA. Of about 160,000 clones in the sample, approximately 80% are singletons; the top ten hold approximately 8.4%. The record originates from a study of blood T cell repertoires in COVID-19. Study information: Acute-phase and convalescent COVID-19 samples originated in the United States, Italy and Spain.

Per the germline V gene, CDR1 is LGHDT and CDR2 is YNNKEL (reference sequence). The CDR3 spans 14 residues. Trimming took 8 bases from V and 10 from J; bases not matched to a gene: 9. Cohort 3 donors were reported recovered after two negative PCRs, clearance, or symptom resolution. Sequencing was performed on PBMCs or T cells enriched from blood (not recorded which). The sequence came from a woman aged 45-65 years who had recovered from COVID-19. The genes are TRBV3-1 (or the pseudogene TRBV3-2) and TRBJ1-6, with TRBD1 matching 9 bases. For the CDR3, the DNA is TGTGCCAGCTCCGCCGGACAGGGGCAATCACCCCTCCACTTT. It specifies CASSAGQGQSPLHF.